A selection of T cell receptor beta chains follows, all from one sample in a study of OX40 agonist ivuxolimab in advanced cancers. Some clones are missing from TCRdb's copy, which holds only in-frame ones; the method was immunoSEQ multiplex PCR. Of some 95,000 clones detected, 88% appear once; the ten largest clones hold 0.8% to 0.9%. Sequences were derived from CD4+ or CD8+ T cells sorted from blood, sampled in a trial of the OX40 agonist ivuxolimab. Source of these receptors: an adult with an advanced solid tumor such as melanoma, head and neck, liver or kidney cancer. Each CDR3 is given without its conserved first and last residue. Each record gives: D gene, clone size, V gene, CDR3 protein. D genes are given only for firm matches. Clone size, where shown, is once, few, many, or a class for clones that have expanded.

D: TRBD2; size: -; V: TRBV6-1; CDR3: ASSEPLLAGRRETQY
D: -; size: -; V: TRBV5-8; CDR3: ASSFGTSPF
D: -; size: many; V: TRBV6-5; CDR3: ASSYGGVSNTEAF
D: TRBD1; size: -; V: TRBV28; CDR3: ASSVHLTGMNTEAF
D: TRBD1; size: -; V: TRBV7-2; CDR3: ASTPLGTVTDTQY
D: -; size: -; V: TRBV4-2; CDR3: ASSQDSNTLGTEAF
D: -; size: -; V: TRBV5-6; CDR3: ASSFRQETQY
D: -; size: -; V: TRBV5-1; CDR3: ASTFGLFQETQY
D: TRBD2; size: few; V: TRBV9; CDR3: ASSLTGLAGRGETQY
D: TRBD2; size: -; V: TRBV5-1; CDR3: ASSLGLAGVYEQY
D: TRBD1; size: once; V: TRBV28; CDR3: ASSTNSGTVNEKLF
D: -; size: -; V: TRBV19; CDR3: ASTPAAVRGATIY
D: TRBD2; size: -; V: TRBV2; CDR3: ASKVGLAGVAGELF
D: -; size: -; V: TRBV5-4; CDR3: ASSSPGRRNYGYT
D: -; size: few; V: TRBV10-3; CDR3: AISELGTNYGYT
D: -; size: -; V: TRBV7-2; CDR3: ASSPSTSKSEQY
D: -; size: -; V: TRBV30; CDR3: AWSVVSAPGELF
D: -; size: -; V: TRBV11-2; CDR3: ASSTDGAQGHEQY
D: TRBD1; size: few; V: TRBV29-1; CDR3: SALTGGPTEAF
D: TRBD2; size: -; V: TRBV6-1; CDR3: ASSEGGIGYIQY
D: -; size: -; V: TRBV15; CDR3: ARGGTEAF
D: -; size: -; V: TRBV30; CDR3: AWSTGVQETQY
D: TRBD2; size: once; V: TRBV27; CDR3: ASSVAGVKETQY
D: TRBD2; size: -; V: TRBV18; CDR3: ASSEWQREGNEQF
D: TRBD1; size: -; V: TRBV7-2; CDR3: ASSLTGSSGNTIY
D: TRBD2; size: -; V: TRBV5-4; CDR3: ASSLAGASDTQY
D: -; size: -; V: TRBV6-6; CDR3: ASLVNTEAF